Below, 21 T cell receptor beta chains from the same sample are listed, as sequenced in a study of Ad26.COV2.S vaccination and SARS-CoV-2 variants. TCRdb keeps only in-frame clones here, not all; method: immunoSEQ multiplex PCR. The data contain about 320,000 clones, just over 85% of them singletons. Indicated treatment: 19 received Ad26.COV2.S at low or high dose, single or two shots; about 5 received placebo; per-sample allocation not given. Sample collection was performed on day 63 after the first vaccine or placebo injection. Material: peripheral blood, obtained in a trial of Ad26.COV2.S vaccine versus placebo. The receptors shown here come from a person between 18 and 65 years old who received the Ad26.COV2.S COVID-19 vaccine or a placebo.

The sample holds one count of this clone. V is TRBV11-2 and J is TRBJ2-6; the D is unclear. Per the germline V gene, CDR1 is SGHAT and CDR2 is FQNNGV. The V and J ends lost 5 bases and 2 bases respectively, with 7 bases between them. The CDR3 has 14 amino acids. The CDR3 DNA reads TGTGCCAGCAGCATCAGTACTGGGGCCAACGTCCTGACTTTC. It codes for CASSISTGANVLTF.

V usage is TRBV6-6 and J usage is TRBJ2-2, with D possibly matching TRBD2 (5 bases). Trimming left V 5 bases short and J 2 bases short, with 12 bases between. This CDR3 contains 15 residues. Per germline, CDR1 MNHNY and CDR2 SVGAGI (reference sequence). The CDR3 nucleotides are TGTGCCAGCAGTCTCGGGATATTCAACACCGGGGAGCTGTTTTTT. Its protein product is CASSLGIFNTGELFF.

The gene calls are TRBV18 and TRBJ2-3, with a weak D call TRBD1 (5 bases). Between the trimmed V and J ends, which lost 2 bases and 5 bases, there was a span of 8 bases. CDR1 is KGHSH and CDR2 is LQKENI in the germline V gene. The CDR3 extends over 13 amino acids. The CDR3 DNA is TGTGCCAGCTCACCAATGGGGCGAGATACGCAGTATTTT. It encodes CASSPMGRDTQYF. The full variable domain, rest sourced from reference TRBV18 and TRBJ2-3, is NAGVMQNPRHLVRRRGQEARLRCSPMKGHSHVYWYRQLPEEGLKFMVYLQKENIIDESGMPKERFSAEFPKEGPSILRIQQVVRGDSAAYFCASSPMGRDTQYFGPGTRLTVL.

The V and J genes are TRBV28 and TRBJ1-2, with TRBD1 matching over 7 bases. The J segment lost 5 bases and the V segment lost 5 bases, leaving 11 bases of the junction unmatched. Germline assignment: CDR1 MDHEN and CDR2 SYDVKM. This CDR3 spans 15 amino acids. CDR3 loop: CASSPSRGSIYGYTF. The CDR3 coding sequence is TGTGCCAGCAGTCCCTCCAGGGGGTCCATTTATGGCTACACCTTC.

The CDR3 loop is CASSLDRGNTEAFF. In DNA form, the CDR3 reads TGTGCCAGCAGCTTGGACAGGGGGAACACTGAAGCTTTCTTT. This chain uses TRBV5-4 with TRBJ1-1, with 7 bases that match TRBD1. Germline CDR1 reads SGHNT; CDR2 reads YYREEE (reference sequence). CDR3 length: 14 amino acids. V trimming: 0 bases; J trimming: 1 base; junction bases outside the gene matches: 0. Looking up the rest from reference TRBV5-4 and TRBJ1-1 gives the full variable domain: ETGVTQSPTHLIKTRGQQVTLRCSSQSGHNTVSWYQQALGQGPQFIFQYYREEENGRGNFPPRFSGLQFPNYSSELNVNALELDDSALYLCASSLDRGNTEAFFGQGTRLTVV.

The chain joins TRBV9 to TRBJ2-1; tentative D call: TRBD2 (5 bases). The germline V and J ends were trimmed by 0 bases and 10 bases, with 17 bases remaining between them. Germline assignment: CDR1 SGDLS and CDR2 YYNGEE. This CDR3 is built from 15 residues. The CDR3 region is CASSVGSRTGLEQFF. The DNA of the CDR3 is TGTGCCAGCAGCGTAGGGTCTAGAACGGGGTTAGAGCAGTTCTTC.

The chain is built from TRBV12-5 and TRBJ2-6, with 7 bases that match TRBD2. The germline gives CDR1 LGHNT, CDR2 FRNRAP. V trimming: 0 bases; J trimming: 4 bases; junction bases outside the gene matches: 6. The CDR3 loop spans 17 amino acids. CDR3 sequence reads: CASGLVGLGEGANVLTF. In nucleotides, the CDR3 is TGTGCTAGTGGTTTGGTCGGACTAGGGGAGGGGGCCAACGTCCTGACTTTC.

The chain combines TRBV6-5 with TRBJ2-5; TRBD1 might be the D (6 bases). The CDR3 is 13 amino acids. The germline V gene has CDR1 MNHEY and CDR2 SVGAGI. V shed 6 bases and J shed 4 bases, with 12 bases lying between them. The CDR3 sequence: CASSQQGGETQYF. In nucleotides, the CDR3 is TGTGCCAGCAGCCAACAAGGGGGAGAGACCCAGTACTTC.

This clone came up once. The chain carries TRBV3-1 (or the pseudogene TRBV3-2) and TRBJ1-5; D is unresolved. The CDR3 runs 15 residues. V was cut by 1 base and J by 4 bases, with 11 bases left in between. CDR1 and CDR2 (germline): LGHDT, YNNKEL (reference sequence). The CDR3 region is CASSQVYDSNQPQHF. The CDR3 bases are TGTGCCAGCAGCCAAGTATATGACTCGAATCAGCCCCAGCATTTT.

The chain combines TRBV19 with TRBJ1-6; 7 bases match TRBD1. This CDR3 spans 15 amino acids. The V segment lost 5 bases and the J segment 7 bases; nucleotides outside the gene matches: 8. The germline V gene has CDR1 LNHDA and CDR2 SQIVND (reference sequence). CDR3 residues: CASSVDRVGNSPLHF. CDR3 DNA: TGTGCCAGTAGTGTTGACAGGGTGGGAAATTCACCCCTCCACTTT.

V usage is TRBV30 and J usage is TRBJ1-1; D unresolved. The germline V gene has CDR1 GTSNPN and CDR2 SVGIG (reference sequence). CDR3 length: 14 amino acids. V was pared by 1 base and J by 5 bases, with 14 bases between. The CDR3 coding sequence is TGTGCCTGGAGTGCGACGGAGGTGGGTACTGAAGCTTTCTTT. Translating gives CAWSATEVGTEAFF.

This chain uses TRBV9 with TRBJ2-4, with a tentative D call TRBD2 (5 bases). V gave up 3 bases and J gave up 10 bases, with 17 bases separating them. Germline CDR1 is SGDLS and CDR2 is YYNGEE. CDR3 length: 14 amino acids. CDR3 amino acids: CASSASHRGLIQYF. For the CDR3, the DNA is TGTGCCAGCAGCGCCTCCCACCGGGGTTTAATTCAGTACTTC.

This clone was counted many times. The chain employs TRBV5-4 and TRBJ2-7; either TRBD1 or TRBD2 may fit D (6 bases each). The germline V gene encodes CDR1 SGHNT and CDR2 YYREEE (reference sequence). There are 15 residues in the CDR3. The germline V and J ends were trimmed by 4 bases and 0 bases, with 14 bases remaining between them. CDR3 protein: CASSRGVSSSYEQYF. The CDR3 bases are TGTGCCAGCAGCAGGGGGGTCTCAAGCTCCTACGAGCAGTACTTC.

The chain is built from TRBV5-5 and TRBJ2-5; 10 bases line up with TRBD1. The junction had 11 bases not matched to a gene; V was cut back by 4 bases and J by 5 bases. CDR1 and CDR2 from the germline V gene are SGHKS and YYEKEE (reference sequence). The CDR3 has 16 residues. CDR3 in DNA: TGTGCCAGCAGCAGTTCGACAGGGGGCGGTCAGGAGACCCAGTACTTC. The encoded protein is CASSSSTGGGQETQYF.

The DNA of the CDR3 is TGCAGCGTTGGGAGTGGGGAGACCCAGTACTTC. Amino acids: CSVGSGETQYF. This chain joins TRBV29-1 and TRBJ2-5, with unresolved D. The CDR3 is made up of 11 amino acids. V was clipped by 4 bases and J by 5 bases, with 8 bases between them. Germline CDR1 is SQVTM and CDR2 is ANQGSEA.

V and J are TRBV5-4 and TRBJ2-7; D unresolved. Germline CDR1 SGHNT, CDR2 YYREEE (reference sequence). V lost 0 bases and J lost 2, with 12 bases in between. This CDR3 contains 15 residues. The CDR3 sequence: CASSLDEATPYEQYF. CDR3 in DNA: TGTGCCAGCAGCTTGGATGAAGCAACCCCCTACGAGCAGTACTTC.

For the CDR3, the DNA is TGTGCCAGCAGCTTATGGGATACGGAGCAGTTCTTC. Protein product: CASSLWDTEQFF. This sequence joins TRBV7-6 and TRBJ2-1; D ambiguous. The ends were cut back, 2 bases at V and 10 bases at J, with 9 bases in the middle. CDR3 size: 12 residues. Germline CDR1 SGHVS, CDR2 FNYEAQ.

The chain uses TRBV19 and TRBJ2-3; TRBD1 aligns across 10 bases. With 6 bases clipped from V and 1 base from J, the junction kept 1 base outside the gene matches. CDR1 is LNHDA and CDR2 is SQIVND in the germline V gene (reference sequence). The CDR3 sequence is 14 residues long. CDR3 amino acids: CASRDRGGTDTQYF. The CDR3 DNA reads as TGTGCCAGTAGGGACAGGGGGGGCACAGATACGCAGTATTTT.

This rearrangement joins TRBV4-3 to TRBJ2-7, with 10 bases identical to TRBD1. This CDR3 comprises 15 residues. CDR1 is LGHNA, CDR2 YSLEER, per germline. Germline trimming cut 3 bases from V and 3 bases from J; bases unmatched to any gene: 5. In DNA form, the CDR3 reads TGCGCCAGCAGCCACCGGACAGGGGGAAACTACGAGCAGTACTTC. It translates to CASSHRTGGNYEQYF.

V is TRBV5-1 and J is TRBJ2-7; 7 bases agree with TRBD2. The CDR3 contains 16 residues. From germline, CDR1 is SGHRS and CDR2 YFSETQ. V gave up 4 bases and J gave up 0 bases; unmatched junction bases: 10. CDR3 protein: CASSREAGVGSYEQYF. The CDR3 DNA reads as TGCGCCAGCAGCCGGGAGGCGGGGGTGGGCTCCTACGAGCAGTACTTC.

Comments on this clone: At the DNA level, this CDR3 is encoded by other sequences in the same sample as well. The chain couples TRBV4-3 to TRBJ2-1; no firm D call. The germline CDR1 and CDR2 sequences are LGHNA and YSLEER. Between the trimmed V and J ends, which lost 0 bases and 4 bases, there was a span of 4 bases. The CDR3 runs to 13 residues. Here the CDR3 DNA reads TGCGCCAGCAGCCAAGAAGGGTACAATGAGCAGTTCTTC. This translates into CASSQEGYNEQFF.